Below, 18 T cell receptor beta chains from the same sample are listed, as sequenced in a study of CD8 T cells in ankylosing spondylitis. Findings and caveats of the study: Seemingly distinctive of ankylosing spondylitis blood was a TCR beta motif formed by eight highly homologous variants.

These receptors have no identified antigens. TCRdb re-called the 5' RACE reads through MiXCR, storing one row per CDR3 protein. The sample holds more than 650,000 distinct CDR3 sequences, 10% to 15% seen once. The sequenced sample consisted of blood, either unsorted or a sorted T cell fraction (not recorded which). These receptors originate from a male donor with ankylosing spondylitis.

CDR3 sequence: CASSLSGRFYNEQFF. The CDR3 region has the DNA TGTGCCAGCAGTTTAAGCGGGAGATTCTACAATGAGCAGTTCTTC. This chain connects TRBV28 to TRBJ2-1, with 8 bases lining up with TRBD2. V lost 2 bases to trimming and J lost 3 bases; unmatched junction nucleotides: 3. This CDR3 has 15 residues. CDR1 is MDHEN, CDR2 SYDVKM, per germline.

V is TRBV7-2 and J is TRBJ1-2, with a possible D match to TRBD1 (5 bases). V lost 0 bases and J lost 4, with 15 bases in between. Germline V gives CDR1 SGHTA, CDR2 FQGNSA. This CDR3 comprises 16 residues. The chain's CDR3 is CASSLAANRGGYGYTF. As DNA, the CDR3 is TGTGCCAGCAGCTTAGCGGCGAATCGGGGGGGCTATGGCTACACCTTC.

This clonotype was seen only a few times. This sequence joins TRBV30 and TRBJ2-5, with a possible D match to TRBD1 (5 bases). Germline assignment: CDR1 GTSNPN and CDR2 SVGIG (reference sequence). The CDR3 extends over 12 amino acids. The V end was cut by 4 bases, the J end by 5 bases, with 11 bases between. The CDR3 DNA sequence: TGTGCCTGGACCTCAGGGTACGAGACCCAGTACTTC. Translating gives CAWTSGYETQYF.

This clonotype was seen a few times. This chain links TRBV20-1 with TRBJ2-1, with D perhaps matching TRBD1 (5 bases). The CDR3 length is 10 residues. From germline, CDR1 is DFQATT and CDR2 SNEGSKA (reference sequence). The chain's CDR3 is CMIRGNEQFF. As DNA, the CDR3 is TGCATGATAAGGGGCAATGAGCAGTTCTTC.

The chain couples TRBV4-1 to TRBJ1-1; no definite D call. V was shortened by 0 bases and J by 10 bases, with 12 bases between the two germline ends. Germline V gene sequence: CDR1 MGHRA, CDR2 YSYEKL. The CDR3 covers 13 residues. The CDR3 region is CASSQDRFRLAFF. The DNA of the CDR3 is TGCGCCAGCAGCCAAGATCGGTTCCGGCTAGCTTTCTTT.

This clonotype came up a few times. V is TRBV7-9 and J is TRBJ2-1; TRBD2 agrees at 13 bases. The CDR3 has 17 residues. Germline CDR1 SEHNR, CDR2 FQNEAQ (reference sequence). Trimming removed 3 bases from V and 7 bases from J; junction bases left unmatched: 9. CDR3 sequence: CASSFRLAGGHLNEQFF. The CDR3 nucleotides read TGTGCCAGCAGCTTCCGACTAGCGGGAGGCCATCTGAATGAGCAGTTCTTC. Combining the CDR3 with reference TRBV7-9 and TRBJ2-1 gives the whole variable domain DTGVSQNPRHKITKRGQNVTFRCDPISEHNRLYWYRQTLGQGPEFLTYFQNEAQLEKSRLLSDRFSAERPKGSFSTLEIQRTEQGDSAMYLCASSFRLAGGHLNEQFFGPGTRLTVL.

This chain joins TRBV6-6 and TRBJ1-2; D may be TRBD1 (5 bases). Trimming stripped 4 bases from V and 6 bases from J, with 12 bases between. This CDR3 region has 13 residues. The V gene's germline CDR1 is MNHNY and CDR2 SVGAGI (reference sequence). CDR3 DNA sequence: TGTGCCAGCAGTTGGGACGGAGAAAATGGCTACACCTTC. Protein product: CASSWDGENGYTF.

V and J are TRBV12-3 or TRBV12-4 and TRBJ1-2; 8 positions match TRBD1. This CDR3 is built from 13 residues. J gave up 8 bases and V 3 bases, and 5 bases lay outside the gene matches. CDR3: CASSFLDRDGYTF. The CDR3 coding sequence is TGTGCCAGCAGTTTCCTGGACAGGGACGGCTACACCTTC.

This clonotype was counted between two and nine times. This chain connects TRBV20-1 to TRBJ1-3; D is uncertain. Between the trimmed V and J ends, which lost 1 base and 2 bases, there was a span of 6 bases. This CDR3 comprises 13 residues. In germline, CDR1 is DFQATT, CDR2 SNEGSKA (reference sequence). The CDR3 sequence is CSARAAAGNTIYF. CDR3 DNA: TGCAGTGCTAGAGCGGCAGCTGGAAACACCATATATTTT.

This chain links TRBV6-5 with TRBJ2-3; D unresolved. The CDR3 consists of 15 residues. Germline CDR1 MNHEY, CDR2 SVGAGI. Trimming pared 3 bases from V and 0 bases from J, leaving 10 bases between. The CDR3 is CASSYHPTSTDTQYF. In nucleotides, the CDR3 is TGTGCCAGCAGTTATCACCCTACTAGCACAGATACGCAGTATTTT.

This clonotype has more than one count but fewer than ten. This chain links TRBV9 with TRBJ1-1, with a possible D match to TRBD1 (5 bases). V lost 3 bases and J 5 bases, leaving 20 bases between the germline ends. Germline values: CDR1 SGDLS, CDR2 YYNGEE. There are 16 residues in the CDR3. The CDR3 protein is CASSAGDGAPTTEAFF. CDR3 sequence (DNA): TGTGCCAGCAGCGCCGGTGATGGGGCTCCAACAACTGAAGCTTTCTTT.

V usage is TRBV5-1 and J usage is TRBJ2-5; perhaps TRBD1 as D (5 bases). Between the trimmed V and J ends, which lost 3 bases and 4 bases, there was a span of 22 bases. The germline gives CDR1 SGHRS, CDR2 YFSETQ. The CDR3 is made up of 17 amino acids. CDR3 sequence (DNA): TGCGCCAGCAGCTACGACGGCTGGACACACCCCAGAGAGACCCAGTACTTC. Translated, it gives CASSYDGWTHPRETQYF.

This chain joins TRBV6-5 and TRBJ2-2; D is unclear. CDR1 is MNHEY and CDR2 is SVGAGI in the germline V gene. The V gene lost 2 bases and the J gene lost 5 bases, with 6 bases spanning the gap. The CDR3 runs to 13 residues. The CDR3 reads CASSYANTGELFF. The CDR3 DNA reads TGTGCCAGCAGTTACGCTAATACCGGGGAGCTGTTTTTT.

The CDR3 region is CASSQSSTEPQHF. For the CDR3, the DNA is TGCGCCAGCAGCCAATCTTCAACCGAGCCCCAGCATTTT. This chain joins TRBV4-3 and TRBJ1-5; D unclear. Germline CDR1 is LGHNA and CDR2 is YSLEER. The CDR3 is 13 amino acids. Trimming shortened V by 2 bases and J by 8 bases, and 10 bases separated the two germline ends.

This clonotype turned up a few times. The V and J genes are TRBV20-1 and TRBJ2-3, with 9 bases aligning to TRBD2. Losses at the gene ends were 5 bases for V and 5 bases for J; bases not matched to a gene: 14. The CDR3 has 16 residues. Germline values: CDR1 DFQATT, CDR2 SNEGSKA (reference sequence). CDR3 residues: CSARHPSGMFGDTQYF. CDR3 nucleotides: TGCAGTGCTCGGCACCCTAGCGGGATGTTTGGAGATACGCAGTATTTT.

The gene calls are TRBV4-2 and TRBJ1-5; D not certain. The V end lost 4 bases, the J end lost 2 bases, and 9 bases lay between the germline ends. There are 14 residues in the CDR3. Germline CDR1 reads LGHNA; CDR2 reads YNFKEQ. As DNA, the CDR3 is TGTGCCAGCAGCCGCCTTGGGGGCAATCAGCCCCAGCATTTT. Residues: CASSRLGGNQPQHF.

This clonotype was seen a handful of times. The gene calls are TRBV12-3 or TRBV12-4 and TRBJ1-2, with unresolved D. The CDR3 is made up of 16 amino acids. Trimming shortened V by 5 bases and J by 0 bases, and 16 bases separated the two germline ends. The CDR3 protein is CASSPPGVATNYGYTF. CDR3 sequence (DNA): TGTGCCAGCAGTCCCCCTGGGGTTGCAACTAACTATGGCTACACCTTC.

The CDR3 DNA follows: TGCGCCAGCAGGGCCGGGGCCACTACCTACGAGCAGTACTTC. It encodes CASRAGATTYEQYF. This chain links TRBV5-1 with TRBJ2-7, with D perhaps given as TRBD1 or TRBD2 (5 bases each). Per germline, CDR1 SGHRS and CDR2 YFSETQ. The CDR3 extends over 14 amino acids. The ends were cut back, 5 bases at V and 2 bases at J, with 14 bases in the middle.